This T cell receptor beta chain was retrieved from a study of T cell therapy after organ transplantation (dated by TCRdb to between 2018 and 2020). With respect to the entire study: Autologous CMV-specific T cells, expanded in vitro for approximately 2 weeks with a peptide pool of 30 HLA class I and II CMV epitopes, were used as therapy products. Up to 6 T cell doses were administered to patients every 2 weeks, and patients were monitored for approximately 30 weeks after therapy was completed. Most of the ten patients were classed as clinical responders and two as nonresponders. A median of 1.92 x 10^8 CMV-specific T cells was administered to patients across 2 to 6 intravenous infusions. An open-label phase I trial of autologous CMV-specific adoptive T cell therapy in solid-organ transplant recipients was the basis for the study, which was a follow-up TRBV repertoire analysis. Pretherapy peripheral blood samples were collected before commencement of T cell therapy. Long-term post-therapy samples were available for only 8 of the 10 patients. Overall study results and their limits: Post-therapy reconstitution appeared to include both transferred clonotypes and endogenous clonotypes not detected in the therapy products. The fold change in CD8 clonality after therapy was inversely correlated with pretherapy clonality, which suggests that less biased repertoires were more open to remodeling. The small cohort prevented assessing confounders such as concurrent antirejection and antiviral medications. Reduced sample coverage from poor CD8+ T cell yield may be reflected in the few expansions detected in nonresponders. Marked pretherapy clonal expansions with minimal repertoire change after therapy were observed in nonresponders.

The CDR3 runs 14 residues from the cysteine to the phenylalanine. Of all the DNA, just the CDR3 is kept, 42 bases in frame from base 1. The germline V gene supplies CDR1 ENHRY and CDR2 SYGVKD. From V the trimming removes 11 bases and from J it removes 7 bases, while the gene matches leave 15 bases of the junction unaccounted for. A note on this clone: No cognate antigen has been identified for it. Base quality data are lacking; no much larger clone is found one base away.

TRB CDR3 regions were amplified from genomic DNA with the immunoSEQ two-step, bias-controlled multiplex PCR assay. Sequencing of CDR3 libraries was carried out on an Illumina NextSeq 500. In the source study's methods: Initial alignment and bioinformatics, including bias normalization against synthetic CDR3 analogs, were performed with the immunoSEQ Analyzer platform. Annotation of V, D and J genes was based on the definitions in the IMGT database. For further TRBV analyses, VDJtools version 1.1.10 and the R package tcR version 2.2.1.11 were used with default settings. For the GLIPH analysis, version 1.0 was run with default settings. In CDR3 sequences with at least 5 reads, significant changes in clonotype frequency were tested by a 2-sided binomial test with Benjamini-Hochberg correction (alpha = 0.01). Not all clones reach the TCRdb copy of this immuneACCESS table, which keeps in-frame sequences only. Checked studies attribute under half of the gap to unresolved V genes and leave the rest unexplained. From that table come the V and J calls and clone size; the DNA was used to work out D and trimming. The sample contains approximately 1,900 clones, about 89% of them found a single time. The ten largest clones capture under 20% of the sample.

Taken with the paper, the label for time point translates to: before start of T cell therapy. The patients had received solid-organ transplants and had drug-resistant/recurrent cytomegalovirus. Roughly 10 trial participants were chosen for repertoire analysis on the basis of the availability of post-therapy peripheral blood mononuclear cells. Viable CD3+CD8+CD4- lymphocytes were isolated from PBMCs by sorting on a BD FACSAria III. Genomic DNA was extracted from sorted cells with the Qiagen DNeasy Kit. This TCR was recovered from a human patient who had received a solid organ transplant and had CMV disease. The source material was CD8+ T cells from blood, sampled before autologous CMV-specific T cell therapy. The chain couples TRBV10-3 to TRBJ1-2, with 8 central nucleotides matching TRBD1. The CDR3 sequence is CAAEGDRLLGGYTF. The nucleotide sequence is given as TGTGCCGCCGAAGGGGACAGGCTTCTTGGTGGCTACACCTTC.